The entry below describes one TCR beta chain. Antigen: not known. Investigators divided CD4+ cells into CD45RA+ naive and CD45RA-negative memory subsets. This specimen comes from a study of shared clonotypes between healthy human individuals. The CDR3 is made up of 18 amino acids. The ends lost 3 bases at V and 0 bases at J; junction bases unmatched: 15. CDR1 is SGHRS, CDR2 YFSETQ, per germline. TCRdb's copy holds only in-frame clones and misses some; the assay was immunoSEQ multiplex PCR. The sample lists around 940,000 clones, around three quarters occurring once. Broader study findings: Clonotypes shared by all four sorted-subset donors had higher generation probabilities than non-shared clonotypes. Shared clonotypes: roughly 4.5% naive CD4, around 4% naive CD8, 2.3% memory CD4, more than 0.3% memory CD8. Represented diversity (both genetic and exposure-history) was limited by the small number of donors.

The chain combines TRBV5-1 with TRBJ2-7; 7 positions match TRBD2. The receptor was derived from a man younger than 35 in good health. The sequencing sample was made of memory CD4+ T cells sorted from blood. Subset indicated: CD45RA-negative fraction. In DNA, the CDR3 is TGCGCCAGCAGCTGGGCCACTTCGGGGCGGGGGAGCTCCTACGAGCAGTACTTC. It codes for CASSWATSGRGSSYEQYF.